Listed here are 28 T cell receptor beta chains from one sample, sequenced in a study of cytomegalovirus exposure and HLA in healthy donors. This table comes from immunoSEQ multiplex PCR, and its TCRdb copy is limited to in-frame clones, with some not included. The repertoire includes 100,000 to 150,000 clones, under 90% of them detected once, and 3% to 4% sits in the top ten. Sequenced input: PBMCs. The origin of the receptors is a man aged 25 to 45 in good health and CMV-seronegative.

J is TRBJ1-2 and V is TRBV10-3; TRBD1 aligns across 7 bases. Per germline, CDR1 ENHRY and CDR2 SYGVKD. The CDR3 runs to 14 residues. Trimming at V came to 6 bases and at J to 2 bases, leaving 6 bases not matched to a gene. The DNA for the CDR3 is TGTGCCATCAGAGCCGGGACAGCCAACTATGGCTACACCTTC. Protein: CAIRAGTANYGYTF.

This rearrangement joins TRBV10-1 to TRBJ2-7, with 7 bases fitting TRBD2. In germline, CDR1 is WNHNN, CDR2 SYGVQD (reference sequence). The V gene end was trimmed by 4 bases and the J gene end by 6 bases; junction bases not matched to a gene: 9. This CDR3 contains 14 residues. CDR3 amino acids: CASSVYAGEGEQYF. The CDR3 region has the DNA TGCGCCAGCAGTGTTTATGCCGGGGAGGGCGAGCAGTACTTC.

The chain is built from TRBV18 and TRBJ2-7, with TRBD2 matching over 9 bases. The CDR3 has 18 amino acids. Germline V gene lookup returns CDR1 KGHSH and CDR2 LQKENI. Unmatched junction bases numbered 14, after V lost 3 bases and J lost 2 bases. The CDR3 nucleotides read TGTGCCAGCTCACCCGCGATAGCGGGGGACCGAGGCCCCTACGAGCAGTACTTC. Its protein is CASSPAIAGDRGPYEQYF.

The rearrangement uses TRBV5-4 and TRBJ1-2, with 8 bases identical to TRBD1. The CDR3 covers 15 residues. The junction had 3 bases not matched to a gene; V was cut back by 0 bases and J by 2 bases. Germline assignment: CDR1 SGHNT and CDR2 YYREEE (reference sequence). This chain's CDR3 is CASSLEQGGNYGYTF. In DNA form, the CDR3 reads TGTGCCAGCAGCTTGGAACAGGGGGGAAACTATGGCTACACCTTC.

The chain is built from TRBV5-7 and TRBJ1-5; TRBD1 agrees at 8 bases. TRBV5-7 is an ORF, with its function uncertain. The CDR3 has 15 amino acids. Unmatched junction bases numbered 9, after V lost 4 bases and J lost 6 bases. The DNA of the CDR3 is TGTGCCAGCAGCCAAGGACAGGGTGTTTCTCAGCCCCAGCATTTT. Translated, it gives CASSQGQGVSQPQHF.

Regarding this clone: Other DNA variants within this sample encode the same CDR3. The chain joins TRBV18 to TRBJ1-3; D unclear. Between the trimmed V and J ends, which lost 2 bases and 0 bases, there was a span of 8 bases. The CDR3 is made up of 15 amino acids. CDR1 is KGHSH and CDR2 is LQKENI in the germline V gene. The CDR3: CASSPSGDSGNTIYF. The CDR3 coding sequence is TGTGCCAGCTCACCATCAGGTGACTCTGGAAACACCATATATTTT.

This clone has more than one count but fewer than ten. V is TRBV9 and J is TRBJ2-7, with D uncertain. CDR3 length: 12 residues. Germline V CDR1 and CDR2: SGDLS, YYNGEE. Trimming stripped 4 bases from V and 3 bases from J, with 8 bases between. The CDR3: CASSRGGYEQYF. CDR3 DNA sequence: TGTGCCAGCAGCAGAGGCGGCTACGAGCAGTACTTC.

The CDR3 DNA sequence: TGTGCCAGCAATCCGACTAGCGGGGCAAATGAGCAGTTCTTC. Protein sequence: CASNPTSGANEQFF. The rearrangement links TRBV2 to TRBJ2-1; 11 bases are a match to TRBD2. This CDR3 region has 14 residues. V gave up 7 bases and J gave up 7 bases; unmatched junction bases: 6. Germline V gene data show CDR1 as SNHLY and CDR2 as FYNNEI.

The chain uses TRBV7-9 and TRBJ1-1; D gene unclear. The length of the CDR3 is 13 residues. CDR1 is SEHNR, CDR2 FQNEAQ, per germline (reference sequence). V lost 0 bases and J 6 bases, leaving 8 bases between the germline ends. CDR3 coding DNA: TGTGCCAGCAGCTTAGCTTCAGGTCCTGAAGCTTTCTTT. Translated: CASSLASGPEAFF. The full variable domain, rest sourced from reference TRBV7-9 and TRBJ1-1, is DTGVSQNPRHKITKRGQNVTFRCDPISEHNRLYWYRQTLGQGPEFLTYFQNEAQLEKSRLLSDRFSAERPKGSFSTLEIQRTEQGDSAMYLCASSLASGPEAFFGQGTRLTVV.

The rearrangement uses TRBV11-2 and TRBJ1-5, with D possibly TRBD1 on 6 matching bases. V lost 1 base and J lost 6, with 10 bases in between. The CDR3 is made up of 14 amino acids. Germline CDR1 is SGHAT and CDR2 is FQNNGV. The CDR3 reads CASSLAGVGQPQHF. CDR3 nucleotides: TGTGCCAGCAGCTTAGCAGGGGTAGGTCAGCCCCAGCATTTT.

The rearrangement joins TRBV5-1 to TRBJ2-2; 7 nucleotides align to TRBD1. The germline V gene has CDR1 SGHRS and CDR2 YFSETQ. This CDR3 contains 18 residues. The V gene end was trimmed by 4 bases and the J gene end by 0 bases; junction bases not matched to a gene: 12. The CDR3 spells CASSQHGTATSNTGELFF. In nucleotides, the CDR3 is TGCGCCAGCAGCCAACACGGGACAGCTACTTCGAACACCGGGGAGCTGTTTTTT.

The rearrangement uses TRBV28 and TRBJ1-6; 9 bases fit TRBD1. The V gene's germline CDR1 is MDHEN and CDR2 SYDVKM. The CDR3 has 14 amino acids. The trim removed 6 bases at V and 13 bases at J, leaving 10 bases unmatched. The CDR3 nucleotides read TGTGCCAGCAGAGCCGGGGACAGGGTTTTGCCCCTCCACTTT. Translated, it gives CASRAGDRVLPLHF.

Only a few counts were recorded for this clone. The chain links TRBV21-1 to TRBJ1-4; the table calls TRBD1, which could not be checked here. TRBV21-1 is a documented pseudogene. The CDR3 totals 14 residues. The CDR3 reads CASSKDPWTEKLFF. CDR3 nucleotide sequence: TGTGCCAGCAGCAAAGACCCCTGGACAGAAAAACTGTTTTTT.

The chain uses TRBV11-2 and TRBJ2-2; TRBD2 is a possible D gene (5 bases). The CDR3 has 14 amino acids. Per germline, CDR1 SGHAT and CDR2 FQNNGV. V was cut by 8 bases and J by 6 bases, with 16 bases left in between. The CDR3 spells CASAEDSWAGELFF. In nucleotides, the CDR3 is TGTGCCAGCGCAGAGGACTCCTGGGCCGGGGAGCTGTTTTTT.

The rearrangement uses TRBV7-2 and TRBJ2-7; the match to TRBD2 covers 10 bases. The CDR3 extends over 16 amino acids. Trimming took 1 base from V and 3 from J; bases not matched to a gene: 6. Germline V lookup: CDR1 SGHTA, CDR2 FQGNSA. The CDR3 DNA follows: TGTGCCAGCAGCTTAGTAGGGGGGACTAGCGTCTACGAGCAGTACTTC. This translates into CASSLVGGTSVYEQYF.

A single count supports this clone. This chain connects TRBV5-4 to TRBJ2-3; tentative D call: TRBD2 (7 bases). Per germline, CDR1 SGHNT and CDR2 YYREEE (reference sequence). The CDR3 consists of 15 residues. The V and J ends lost 0 bases and 5 bases respectively, with 13 bases between them. As DNA, the CDR3 is TGTGCCAGCAGCTTGGGCGGAGGGGGGGGAGATACGCAGTATTTT. Protein sequence: CASSLGGGGGDTQYF.

This sequence joins TRBV19 and TRBJ2-1; 8 bases map to TRBD2. The CDR3 runs to 15 residues. Per the germline V gene, CDR1 is LNHDA and CDR2 is SQIVND (reference sequence). Losses at the gene ends were 6 bases for V and 4 bases for J; bases not matched to a gene: 8. The CDR3 sequence: CASRPRLAPYNEQFF. Here the CDR3 DNA reads TGTGCCAGTAGACCTCGACTAGCGCCTTACAATGAGCAGTTCTTC.

The V and J genes are TRBV11-3 and TRBJ2-2; TRBD2 matches 7 bases. Germline CDR1 reads SGHNT; CDR2 reads YENEEA. CDR3 size: 16 residues. With V trimmed by 2 bases and J by 8 bases, 11 bases remained unmatched. The CDR3 DNA reads as TGTGCCAGCAGCTTACTTGCGGGGGACTCTGGAGGGGAGCTGTTTTTT. Its protein product is CASSLLAGDSGGELFF.

The V gene is TRBV7-9, the J gene TRBJ1-1; D ambiguous. Trimming cost V 5 bases and J 4 bases, with 5 bases left between them. This CDR3 spans 11 amino acids. Germline values: CDR1 SEHNR, CDR2 FQNEAQ (reference sequence). The CDR3 reads CASSLPTEAFF. The CDR3, as DNA: TGTGCCAGCAGCCTCCCCACTGAAGCTTTCTTT. The whole variable domain, filled in from reference TRBV7-9 and TRBJ1-1, reads DTGVSQNPRHKITKRGQNVTFRCDPISEHNRLYWYRQTLGQGPEFLTYFQNEAQLEKSRLLSDRFSAERPKGSFSTLEIQRTEQGDSAMYLCASSLPTEAFFGQGTRLTVV.

In its sample, this clone was seen a few times. The chain combines TRBV5-6 with TRBJ2-7; D is unclear. Trimming shortened V by 4 bases and J by 2 bases, and 13 bases separated the two germline ends. Per the germline V gene, CDR1 is SGHDT and CDR2 is YYEEEE. CDR3 length: 14 residues. The chain's CDR3 is CASSDETGAYEQYF. The DNA of the CDR3 is TGTGCCAGCAGCGACGAGACCGGAGCCTACGAGCAGTACTTC.

The genes are TRBV6-1 and TRBJ1-4; D is perhaps TRBD1 (5 bases). The CDR3 sequence is 15 residues long. V lost 6 bases and J 7 bases, leaving 18 bases between the germline ends. Germline loops: CDR1 MNHNS, CDR2 SASEGT. The CDR3 region is CASRGGRGVSEKLFF. In nucleotides, the CDR3 is TGTGCCAGCAGGGGGGGGAGGGGCGTGAGTGAAAAACTGTTTTTT.

The chain recombines TRBV6-6 with TRBJ1-2, with 10 nucleotides matching TRBD1. This CDR3 has 13 amino acids. Germline V gene sequence: CDR1 MNHNY, CDR2 SVGAGI (reference sequence). Trimming removed 3 bases from V and 6 bases from J; junction bases left unmatched: 1. The CDR3 DNA sequence: TGTGCCAGCAGTTATGGACAGGGGGATGGCTACACCTTC. Protein sequence: CASSYGQGDGYTF.

This chain connects TRBV6-1 to TRBJ2-7; 8 bases are shared with TRBD1. The J segment lost 7 bases and the V segment lost 6 bases, leaving 14 bases of the junction unmatched. This CDR3 spans 15 amino acids. Per germline, CDR1 MNHNS and CDR2 SASEGT. The CDR3 DNA sequence: TGTGCCAGCAGGGGCCCGACAGGGGCCGGGTTTGAGCAGTACTTC. This translates into CASRGPTGAGFEQYF.

The rearrangement links TRBV2 to TRBJ2-1; 7 bases line up with TRBD1. The CDR3 is made up of 15 amino acids. The germline gives CDR1 SNHLY, CDR2 FYNNEI. V lost 6 bases, J lost 2 bases, and 7 bases stayed unmatched. CDR3 residues: CASRDRIGTYNEQFF. The CDR3 DNA reads TGTGCCAGCAGGGACAGGATCGGGACCTACAATGAGCAGTTCTTC. Full variable domain (rest looked up from reference TRBV2 and TRBJ2-1): EPEVTQTPSHQVTQMGQEVILRCVPISNHLYFYWYRQILGQKVEFLVSFYNNEISEKSEIFDDQFSVERPDGSNFTLKIRSTKLEDSAMYFCASRDRIGTYNEQFFGPGTRLTVL.

By share, this clone ranks as hyperexpanded. V usage is TRBV10-1 and J usage is TRBJ1-2; D call uncertain. From germline, CDR1 is WNHNN and CDR2 SYGVQD (reference sequence). Between the trimmed V and J ends, which lost 6 bases and 4 bases, there was a span of 15 bases. CDR3 length: 14 amino acids. CDR3 DNA sequence: TGCGCCAGCAGCCCCTATAGCGGCCTCTATGGCTACACCTTC. It translates to CASSPYSGLYGYTF.

The rearrangement links TRBV10-3 to TRBJ1-2; D call uncertain. The CDR3 is 15 residues long. The germline V gene encodes CDR1 ENHRY and CDR2 SYGVKD. The V end lost 8 bases, the J end lost 2 bases, and 18 bases lay between the germline ends. As DNA, the CDR3 is TGTGCCATCGGGGAGGCCGGCGGACGAAACTATGGCTACACCTTC. This encodes CAIGEAGGRNYGYTF.

The chain employs TRBV18 and TRBJ1-5; TRBD1 matches 8 bases. Germline V gene data show CDR1 as KGHSH and CDR2 as LQKENI. This CDR3 contains 15 residues. V was clipped by 6 bases and J by 5 bases; unmatched bases: 9. Written as DNA, the CDR3 is TGTGCCAGCTCCCCGGTCAGGGGGCCTGATCAGCCCCAGCATTTT. It yields the protein CASSPVRGPDQPQHF.

The chain employs TRBV2 and TRBJ1-4; D might be TRBD1 (6 bases). Germline CDR1 and CDR2: SNHLY and FYNNEI. This CDR3 contains 15 residues. V lost 1 base and J lost 4, with 10 bases in between. DNA for the CDR3: TGTGCCAGCAGTGAAGTTCCGGACAGTAATGAAAAACTGTTTTTT. The encoded protein is CASSEVPDSNEKLFF.